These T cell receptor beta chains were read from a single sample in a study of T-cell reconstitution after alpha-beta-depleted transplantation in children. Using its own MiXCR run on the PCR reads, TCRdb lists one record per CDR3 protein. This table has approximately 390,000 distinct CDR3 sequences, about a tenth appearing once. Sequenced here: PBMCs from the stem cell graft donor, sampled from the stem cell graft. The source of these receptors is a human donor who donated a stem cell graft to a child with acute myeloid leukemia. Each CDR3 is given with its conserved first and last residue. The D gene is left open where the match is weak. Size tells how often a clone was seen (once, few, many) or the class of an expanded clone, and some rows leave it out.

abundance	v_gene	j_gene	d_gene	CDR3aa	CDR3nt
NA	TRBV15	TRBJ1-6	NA	CATKPGTDNSPLHF	TGTGCCACTAAACCCGGGACGGACAATTCACCCCTCCACTTT
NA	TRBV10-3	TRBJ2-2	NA	CAISELGLRSSTGELFF	TGTGCCATCAGTGAACTGGGTCTAAGGTCGAGCACCGGGGAGCTGTTTTTT
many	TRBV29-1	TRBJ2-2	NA	CSVEGYTGELFF	TGCAGCGTTGAAGGATACACCGGGGAGCTGTTTTTT
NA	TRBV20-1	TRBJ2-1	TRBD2	CCARSTLGLGSYNEQFF	TGCTGTGCTAGATCTACCTTGGGACTAGGGTCCTACAATGAGCAGTTCTTC
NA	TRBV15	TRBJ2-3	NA	CATSRDSGLGTDTQYF	TGTGCCACCAGCAGAGATAGCGGACTCGGCACAGATACGCAGTATTTT
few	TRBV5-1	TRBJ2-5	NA	CASRLDFQETQYF	TGCGCCAGCAGGCTGGACTTCCAAGAGACCCAGTACTTC
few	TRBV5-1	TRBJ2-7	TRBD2	CASSLLWGLAAYEQYF	TGCGCCAGCAGCTTGCTTTGGGGACTAGCGGCATACGAGCAGTACTTC
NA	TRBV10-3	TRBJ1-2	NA	CAIMTANYGYTF	TGTGCCATCATGACAGCCAACTATGGCTACACCTTC
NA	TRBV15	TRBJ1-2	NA	CATSNVTDAHYGYTF	TGTGCCACCAGCAACGTGACGGATGCCCACTATGGCTACACCTTC
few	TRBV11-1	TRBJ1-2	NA	CASSLAGRRDYGYTF	TGTGCCAGCAGCTTAGCTGGCCGCAGAGACTATGGCTACACCTTC
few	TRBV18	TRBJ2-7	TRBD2	CASSPQLAGGHDEQYF	TGTGCCAGCTCACCACAATTAGCGGGAGGGCACGACGAGCAGTACTTC
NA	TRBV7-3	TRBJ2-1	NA	CASSLSIGGSYNEQFF	TGTGCCAGCAGCTTGTCAATAGGGGGCTCCTACAATGAGCAGTTCTTC
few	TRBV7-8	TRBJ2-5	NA	CASSLAGKYQETQYF	TGTGCCAGCAGCTTAGCGGGAAAGTACCAAGAGACCCAGTACTTC
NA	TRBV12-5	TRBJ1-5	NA	CASGQGSPQHF	TGTGCTAGTGGGCAGGGTTCGCCCCAGCATTTT
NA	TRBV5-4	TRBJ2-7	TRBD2	CASSRGLAGPYEQYF	TGTGCCAGCAGTAGAGGACTAGCGGGGCCCTACGAGCAGTACTTC
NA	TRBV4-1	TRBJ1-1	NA	CASSQVSDQAEAFF	TGCGCCAGCAGCCAAGTCTCAGACCAGGCTGAAGCTTTCTTT
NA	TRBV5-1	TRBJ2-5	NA	CASSGRGMETQYF	TGCGCCAGCAGCGGACGCGGGATGGAGACCCAGTACTTC
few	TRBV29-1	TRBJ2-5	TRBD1	CSGGQAQETQYF	TGCAGCGGGGGACAGGCCCAAGAGACCCAGTACTTC
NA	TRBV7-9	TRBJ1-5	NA	CASSGPGVGMDQPQHF	TGTGCCAGCAGCGGACCGGGTGTAGGGATGGATCAGCCCCAGCATTTT
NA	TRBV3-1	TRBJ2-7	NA	CASSQDTPYEQYF	TGTGCCAGCAGCCAAGATACCCCGTACGAGCAGTACTTC
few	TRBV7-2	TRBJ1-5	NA	CASSIGVPPQHF	TGTGCCAGCAGCATAGGGGTGCCGCCCCAGCATTTT
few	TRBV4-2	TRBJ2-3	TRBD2	CASSQSSGSTDTQYF	TGTGCCAGCAGCCAGTCTAGCGGGAGCACAGATACGCAGTATTTT
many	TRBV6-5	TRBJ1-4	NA	CASSYSGGRGEKLFF	TGTGCCAGCAGTTACTCGGGAGGGAGAGGTGAAAAACTGTTTTTT
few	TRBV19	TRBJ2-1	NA	CASSLGDPSYNEQFF	TGTGCCAGTAGTCTAGGGGATCCCTCCTACAATGAGCAGTTCTTC
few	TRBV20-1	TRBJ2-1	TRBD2	CSASAGAAYNEQFF	TGCAGTGCTAGTGCGGGAGCGGCGTACAATGAGCAGTTCTTC
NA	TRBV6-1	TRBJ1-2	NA	CASSPEGREGYTF	TGTGCCAGCAGCCCCGAGGGGCGTGAGGGCTACACCTTC
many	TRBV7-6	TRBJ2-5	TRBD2	CASSSPGTSRETQYF	TGTGCCAGCAGCTCCCCCGGGACTAGCAGGGAGACCCAGTACTTC
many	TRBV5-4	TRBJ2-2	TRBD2	CASSPLAGGDTGELFF	TGTGCCAGCAGCCCTCTAGCGGGGGGGGACACCGGGGAGCTGTTTTTT
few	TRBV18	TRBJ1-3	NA	CASSVTTDTSGNTIYF	TGTGCCAGCTCAGTAACAACGGACACCTCTGGAAACACCATATATTTT
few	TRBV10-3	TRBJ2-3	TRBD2	CAISTRTSGGQTTDTQYF	TGTGCCATCAGTACCCGGACTAGCGGGGGCCAGACCACAGATACGCAGTATTTT
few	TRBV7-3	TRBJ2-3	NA	CASSSGGHNTDTQYF	TGTGCCAGCAGCTCTGGTGGGCATAACACAGATACGCAGTATTTT
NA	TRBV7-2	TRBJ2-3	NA	CASSYLSTDTQYF	TGTGCCAGCAGCTACCTAAGCACAGATACGCAGTATTTT
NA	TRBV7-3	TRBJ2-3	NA	CASSSADSDTQYF	TGTGCCAGCAGCTCGGCTGACAGTGATACGCAGTATTTT
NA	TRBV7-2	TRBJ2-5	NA	CASSLGIEETQYF	TGTGCCAGCAGCTTAGGCATAGAGGAGACCCAGTACTTC
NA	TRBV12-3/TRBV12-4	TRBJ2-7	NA	CASSFNGSYEQYF	TGTGCCAGCAGTTTTAACGGCTCCTACGAGCAGTACTTC
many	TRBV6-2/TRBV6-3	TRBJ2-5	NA	CASSYWAGEETQYF	TGTGCCAGCAGTTACTGGGCAGGGGAAGAGACCCAGTACTTC
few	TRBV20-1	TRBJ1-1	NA	CSARDRLGNTEAFF	TGCAGTGCTAGAGACCGCTTGGGGAACACTGAAGCTTTCTTT
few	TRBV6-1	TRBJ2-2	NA	CASTTREGGANTGELFF	TGTGCCAGCACCACCCGAGAGGGGGGCGCGAACACCGGGGAGCTGTTTTTT
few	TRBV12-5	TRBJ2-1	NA	CASGLVGGQSYNEQFF	TGTGCTAGTGGTTTGGTCGGGGGACAGTCTTACAATGAGCAGTTCTTC
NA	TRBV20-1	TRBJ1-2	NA	CSPTGAGYGYTF	TGCAGTCCCACCGGAGCCGGTTATGGCTACACCTTC
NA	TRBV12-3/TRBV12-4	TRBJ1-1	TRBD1	CASSGTGDTEAFF	TGTGCCAGCAGTGGGACAGGGGACACTGAAGCTTTCTTT
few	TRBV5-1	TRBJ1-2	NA	CASSLGQGPQRNGYTF	TGCGCCAGCAGCTTGGGGCAGGGGCCGCAGAGGAATGGCTACACCTTC
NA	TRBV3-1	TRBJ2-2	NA	CASGETGELFF	TGTGCCAGCGGGGAGACCGGGGAGCTGTTTTTT
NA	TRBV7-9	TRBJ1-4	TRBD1	CASSLRGPSNEKLFF	TGTGCCAGCAGCTTAAGGGGGCCGTCTAATGAAAAACTGTTTTTT
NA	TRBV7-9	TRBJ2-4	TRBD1	CASSPRTGHRNIQYF	TGTGCCAGCAGCCCCCGGACAGGGCATCGGAACATTCAGTACTTC
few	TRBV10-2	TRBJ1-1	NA	CASTRGTNTEAFF	TGCGCCAGCACCAGGGGCACGAACACTGAAGCTTTCTTT
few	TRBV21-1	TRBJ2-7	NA	CASNYPAFLFAYEQYF	TGTGCCAGCAACTACCCGGCCTTTTTGTTTGCCTACGAGCAGTACTTC
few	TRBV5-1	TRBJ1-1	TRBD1	CASSLADRGRTEAFF	TGCGCCAGCAGCTTGGCCGACAGGGGAAGAACTGAAGCTTTCTTT
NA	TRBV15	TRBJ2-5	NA	CATSIRYGGPETQYF	TGTGCCACCAGCATACGCTACGGGGGTCCAGAGACCCAGTACTTC
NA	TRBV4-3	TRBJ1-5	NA	CASSQDWAGRVGQPQHF	TGCGCCAGCAGCCAAGACTGGGCGGGTAGGGTAGGACAGCCCCAGCATTTT
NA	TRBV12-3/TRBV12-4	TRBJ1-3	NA	CASSPPVASSGNTIYF	TGTGCCAGCAGTCCGCCGGTCGCCAGCTCTGGAAACACCATATATTTT
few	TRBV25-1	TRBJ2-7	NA	CASSEGSGTPTGGYEQYF	TGTGCCAGCAGTGAGGGTTCCGGGACACCAACCGGTGGGTACGAGCAGTACTTC
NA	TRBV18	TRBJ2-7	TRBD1	CASSPDRVRNEQYF	TGTGCCAGCTCACCCGACAGGGTCAGAAACGAGCAGTACTTC
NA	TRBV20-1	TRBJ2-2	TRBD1	CCARQDRGWNTGELFF	TGCTGTGCTAGGCAAGACAGGGGGTGGAACACCGGGGAGCTGTTTTTT
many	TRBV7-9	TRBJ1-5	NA	CASSFNLDQPQHF	TGTGCCAGCAGCTTTAATCTCGATCAGCCCCAGCATTTT
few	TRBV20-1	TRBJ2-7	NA	CSARETGRGYEQYF	TGCAGTGCTAGAGAGACCGGTCGGGGTTACGAGCAGTACTTC
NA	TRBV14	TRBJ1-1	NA	CASSQDLNTEAFF	TGTGCCAGCAGCCAAGACCTGAACACTGAAGCTTTCTTT
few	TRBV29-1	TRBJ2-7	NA	CSVDVNYEQYF	TGCAGCGTTGACGTGAACTACGAGCAGTACTTC
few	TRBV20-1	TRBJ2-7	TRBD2	CSARDLLAGVKYEQYF	TGCAGTGCTAGAGATCTACTAGCGGGAGTAAAGTACGAGCAGTACTTC